This TCR beta chain is from a study of T cell repertoires in cytomegalovirus infection. The wider study: Newly reported HLA-C-restricted and thoroughly characterized HLA-B-restricted CMV epitopes were employed.

Findings and limits, study-wide: Dominating the ex vivo response were HLA-C-restricted CMV-specific TCR beta clonotypes. People with CMV and the relevant HLA were identified by cumulative public TCR beta family frequency.

TCRdb reanalysed the reads using MiXCR and keeps one entry per CDR3 protein. The sample carries about 360,000 distinct CDR3 sequences, nearly 35% recorded once. V dropped 4 bases and J dropped 1; count of bases not matched to a gene: 3. This CDR3 has 14 amino acids. Germline V gene lookup returns CDR1 MNHNS and CDR2 SASEGT. A few counts support this clonotype. The antigen is not known. This sequence originates from a human donor in good health (CMV status not recorded). Some clones in this sample may be carry-over from other donors' samples. This material consisted of cultured PBMCs, taken from culture after CMV antigen stimulation. This chain uses TRBV6-1 with TRBJ1-1; 7 bases match TRBD1. CDR3 DNA: TGTGCCAGCAGTGCGACAGGGAGGAACACTGAAGCTTTCTTT. Amino acids: CASSATGRNTEAFF.